This TCR beta chain stems from a study of neoadjuvant anti-PD-1 for oral cavity cancer. Study-level information: Patients without progression got a fourth dose around day 43.

The CDR3 covers 13 residues. Deletions cut 8 bases from V and 4 bases from J, with 12 bases between. Germline values: CDR1 MNHNY, CDR2 SVGAGI (reference sequence). Stage II-IVA oral cavity squamous cell carcinoma was new and untreated by systemic or radiation therapy. Whole-study findings and limits: TCR analyses covered only a few patients per response group.

Assay used: immunoSEQ multiplex PCR; TCRdb lists only in-frame clones, some missing. The sample has around 81,000 clones, about 84% seen once. Comment on this clone: The antigen remains undetermined.

The receptor was isolated from a person aged 40 to 85 with oral cavity squamous cell carcinoma. The sample consisted of PBMCs, taken before nivolumab (anti-PD-1) treatment. This chain joins TRBV6-6 and TRBJ2-1; no clear D. CDR3 DNA sequence: TGTGCCAGCGCCTGGGCCCTATACAATGAGCAGTTCTTC. This codes for CASAWALYNEQFF.